One and the same sample provided the 29 T cell receptor beta chains below, sequenced in a study of T cell clonality in common variable immunodeficiency. The repertoire was sequenced with immunoSEQ multiplex PCR; TCRdb's copy has only in-frame clones and lacks some. Recorded here are around 81,000 clones, none singletons. What was sequenced was peripheral blood mononuclear cells. The receptors were gathered from a person aged 18 to 70 in good health.

Concerning this clone: The read halts 3 residues ahead of the CDR3 end, with the missing end drawn from the germline J gene. Other DNA sequences in the sample encode the same CDR3. The chain has TRBV19 and TRBJ2-5; 8 bases fit TRBD1. After removal of 3 bases from V and 0 bases from J, the junction contained 9 bases not matched to a gene. This CDR3 is 17 amino acids long. From germline, CDR1 is LNHDA and CDR2 SQIVND (reference sequence). CDR3 bases read: TGTGCCAGTAGTATCTACTCAGGGGGCCCGTACCAAGAGACC. Encoded protein: CASSIYSGGPYQET. The complete CDR3 protein is CASSIYSGGPYQETQYF.

This clone was found a few times. The CDR3 is cut off 3 residues early in the read; its end comes from the germline J gene. The V and J genes are TRBV19 and TRBJ2-7; D is possibly TRBD2 (5 bases). V shed 11 bases and J shed 2 bases, with 19 bases lying between them. Germline values: CDR1 LNHDA, CDR2 SQIVND (reference sequence). The CDR3 loop spans 14 amino acids. The DNA read from the CDR3 is TGTGCCTGTATTATGCGGGCGGCAGCCTACGAG. Translating it yields CACIMRAAAYE. The complete CDR3 sequence is CACIMRAAAYEQYF.

Ten or more counts support this clone. Read coverage stops 3 residues before the CDR3 terminus; the germline J gene supplies the remainder. The chain recombines TRBV5-1 with TRBJ1-1; TRBD1 agrees at 8 bases. V shed 0 bases and J 4 bases; nucleotides not matched to a gene: 11. The CDR3 sequence is 17 residues long. Germline V gene data show CDR1 as SGHRS and CDR2 as YFSETQ. CDR3 DNA (partial): TGCGCCAGCAGCTTGGGGGCCTCAGGGGGCGGAAGCACTGAA. This codes for CASSLGASGGGSTE. The complete CDR3 sequence is CASSLGASGGGSTEAFF.

This clone was picked up many times. The CDR3 end is not reached by the read, which stops 3 residues before it; the germline J gene fills it in. The J gene is TRBJ2-5, the V gene TRBV28; 10 nucleotides align to TRBD2. Germline values: CDR1 MDHEN, CDR2 SYDVKM. This CDR3 is built from 16 residues. The trim removed 5 bases at V and 4 bases at J, leaving 10 bases unmatched. The CDR3: CASSDTSGDELETQYF. CDR3 DNA, as far as it was read: TGTGCCAGCAGTGACACTAGCGGGGACGAACTAGAGACC.

At least ten counts were recorded for this clone. CDR3 amino acids: CASSASGLAGVVETQYF. Partial CDR3 DNA: TGTGCCAGCAGCGCCTCGGGACTAGCGGGAGTCGTGGAGACC. The V and J genes are TRBV9 and TRBJ2-5, with 14 bases lining up with TRBD2. The observed sequence ends 3 residues before the CDR3 terminus, with the missing tail filled in from the germline J gene. The CDR3 is made up of 17 amino acids. Germline CDR1 reads SGDLS; CDR2 reads YYNGEE. Unmatched junction bases numbered 9, after V lost 3 bases and J lost 5 bases. Filled out from reference TRBV9 and TRBJ2-5, the complete variable domain reads DSGVTQTPKHLITATGQRVTLRCSPRSGDLSVYWYQQSLDQGLQFLIQYYNGEERAKGNILERFSAQQFPDLHSELNLSSLELGDSALYFCASSASGLAGVVETQYFGPGTRLLVL.

The table lists this clone with many counts. The read comes to an end 3 residues before the CDR3 does, leaving the germline J gene to fill in the end. This rearrangement joins TRBV5-4 to TRBJ2-7, with D maybe TRBD2 (5 bases). Looked up from germline, CDR1 is SGHNT and CDR2 is YYREEE (reference sequence). V lost 3 bases, J lost 6 bases, and 16 bases lay in between. CDR3 length: 14 amino acids. The sequenced part of the CDR3 DNA is TGTGCCAGCAGCTCAACCGGACTGGCGCTCGAG. The encoded protein is CASSSTGLALE. The entire CDR3 protein is CASSSTGLALEQYF.

This clone came up many times. With the read ending 3 residues before the CDR3 end, the germline J gene is used to fill in that end. The chain uses TRBV9 and TRBJ2-7; 10 bases are a match to TRBD1. CDR3 size: 15 residues. Unmatched junction bases numbered 5, after V lost 3 bases and J lost 2 bases. Germline lookup yields CDR1 SGDLS and CDR2 YYNGEE. CDR3 DNA, as far as it was read: TGTGCCAGCAGCGCAGGGGGACAGGGGACCTACGAG. Translation: CASSAGGQGTYE. The entire CDR3 sequence reads CASSAGGQGTYEQYF.

This clone has ten or more counts. Read data end 3 residues before the CDR3 end; the end is taken from the germline J gene. The V call is TRBV20-1, the J call TRBJ2-5; 9 bases match TRBD2. Germline CDR1 DFQATT, CDR2 SNEGSKA (reference sequence). With V trimmed by 6 bases and J by 5 bases, 19 bases remained unmatched. The CDR3 has 17 residues. The CDR3 DNA, read in part, is TGCAGTGCCCCGACTATTGGCGGGAGGGCCTTCGGGGAGACC. It translates to CSAPTIGGRAFGET. The whole CDR3 sequence is CSAPTIGGRAFGETQYF.

This clone was observed many times. This may be a read error: a much more frequent sequence differs by one nucleotide. The CDR3 goes on 3 residues after the read ends, and that part is filled in from the germline J gene. The chain is built from TRBV7-3 and TRBJ2-1; 9 bases match TRBD1. V shed 5 bases, J shed 0 bases, and the junction held 2 bases outside the gene matches. The CDR3 runs to 15 residues. Germline-derived CDR1 and CDR2 are SGHTA and FQGTGA. The DNA read from the CDR3 is TGTGCCAGCAGCCTGGACAGGGGCTCCTACAATGAG. Translated: CASSLDRGSYNE. The whole CDR3 reads CASSLDRGSYNEQFF. The variable domain in full, completed from reference TRBV7-3 and TRBJ2-1, reads GAGVSQTPSNKVTEKGKYVELRCDPISGHTALYWYRQSLGQGPEFLIYFQGTGAADDSGLPNDRFFAVRPEGSVSTLKIQRTERGDSAVYLCASSLDRGSYNEQFFGPGTRLTVL.

This clone was observed a handful of times. From the germline J gene comes the end of the CDR3, since the read stops 3 residues before it. V is TRBV7-2 and J is TRBJ1-1; 9 bases align to TRBD1. The CDR3 is 14 amino acids. V was clipped by 3 bases and J by 4 bases; unmatched bases: 3. CDR1 is SGHTA and CDR2 is FQGNSA in the germline V gene. CDR3 in amino acids: CASSFKDRGTEAFF. CDR3 DNA, as far as it was read: TGTGCCAGCAGCTTTAAGGACAGGGGCACTGAA.

This clone was seen repeatedly, ten times or more. Read data end 3 residues before the CDR3 end; the end is taken from the germline J gene. The chain links TRBV7-4 to TRBJ2-7; 7 bases align to TRBD2. The CDR3 extends over 14 amino acids. The germline CDR1 and CDR2 sequences are SGHVT and SQSDAQ. Trimming removed 4 bases from V and 4 bases from J; junction bases left unmatched: 7. This CDR3 is CASSWASGLYEQYF. The CDR3 DNA, read in part, is TGTGCCAGCAGCTGGGCTAGCGGCCTGTACGAG.

In its sample, this clone was seen many times. The read stops 3 residues short of the end of the CDR3; the missing end is completed from the germline J gene. The chain carries TRBV14 and TRBJ2-7, with 10 bases aligning to TRBD2. The V segment lost 1 base and the J segment 2 bases; nucleotides outside the gene matches: 2. This CDR3 has 15 residues. Germline V gene sequence: CDR1 SGHDN, CDR2 FVKESK. The CDR3 is CASSQGLAGAYEQYF. The sequenced part of the CDR3 DNA is TGTGCCAGCAGCCAAGGCCTAGCGGGGGCCTACGAG.

In its sample, this clone was seen many times. With the read ending 3 residues before the CDR3 end, the germline J gene is used to fill in that end. This rearrangement joins TRBV20-1 to TRBJ2-5; D may be TRBD1 (5 bases). The ends were cut back, 1 base at V and 3 bases at J, with 9 bases in the middle. The germline V gene has CDR1 DFQATT and CDR2 SNEGSKA (reference sequence). This CDR3 has 13 amino acids. The CDR3 loop is CSARGVREETQYF. The covered CDR3 bases are TGCAGTGCTAGAGGTGTCAGGGAAGAGACC.

This clone was observed at least ten times. The CDR3: CASRLETSGHYEQYF. CDR3 DNA, as far as it was read: TGTGCCAGCCGACTAGAAACTAGCGGCCACTACGAG. The chain combines TRBV12-3 or TRBV12-4 with TRBJ2-7; 8 bases map to TRBD2. The sequence runs out 3 residues before the end of the CDR3; the remainder is reconstructed from the germline J gene. This CDR3 is built from 15 residues. V lost 8 bases to trimming and J lost 3 bases; unmatched junction nucleotides: 12.

This clone appeared many times. The read ends 3 residues shy of where the CDR3 ends; the end is completed using the germline J gene. V usage is TRBV7-9 and J usage is TRBJ2-5, with D possibly matching TRBD1 (5 bases). Trimming cost V 5 bases and J 3 bases, with 10 bases left between them. The CDR3 sequence is 13 residues long. Per the germline V gene, CDR1 is SEHNR and CDR2 is FQNEAQ (reference sequence). The CDR3 protein is CASSTDREETQYF. The DNA read from the CDR3 is TGTGCCAGCAGCACAGACAGAGAAGAGACC.

This clone was counted ten times or more. The germline gene is not matched at one end of the junction; a read error may be the cause. The sequenced fragment ends 3 residues before the CDR3 boundary, so the rest is inferred from the germline J gene. This chain connects TRBV4-2 to TRBJ2-3; tentatively, D is TRBD2 (5 bases). This CDR3 spans 12 amino acids. Germline V gives CDR1 LGHNA, CDR2 YNFKEQ. Partial CDR3 DNA: TGCGCCAGCAGCCAAACGGGGGATACG. Protein sequence: CASSQTGDT. The CDR3, in full, reads CASSQTGDTQYF.

A note on this clone: The read terminates 3 residues before the CDR3 end, so the remaining end is supplied by the germline J gene. The chain is built from TRBV11-3 and TRBJ1-1; TRBD1 aligns across 9 bases. With 5 bases clipped from V and 5 bases from J, the junction kept 9 bases outside the gene matches. CDR3 length equals 15 residues. Germline V CDR1 and CDR2: SGHNT, YENEEA. The sequenced part of the CDR3 DNA is TGTGCCAGCAGCCTAGGGACAGGGCGGGGGACTGAA. The encoded protein is CASSLGTGRGTE. The CDR3, in full, reads CASSLGTGRGTEAFF.

This clone was detected many times. The read comes to an end 3 residues before the CDR3 does, leaving the germline J gene to fill in the end. The chain combines TRBV20-1 with TRBJ2-2; D may be TRBD2 (6 bases). The CDR3 has 15 amino acids. The V end was cut by 5 bases, the J end by 6 bases, with 19 bases between. The V gene's germline CDR1 is DFQATT and CDR2 SNEGSKA (reference sequence). The CDR3 bases that were read are TGCAGTGCTGGGGATGGGGGGATAAGACCCGGGGAG. Its protein product is CSAGDGGIRPGE. The entire CDR3 sequence reads CSAGDGGIRPGELFF.

This clone was detected ten times or more. Coverage ceases 3 residues before the CDR3 finishes, and the germline J gene fills in the end. The chain is built from TRBV19 and TRBJ2-2, with D hard to call. Trimming shortened V by 1 base and J by 4 bases, and 7 bases separated the two germline ends. The germline V gene encodes CDR1 LNHDA and CDR2 SQIVND (reference sequence). The CDR3 sequence is 14 residues long. The DNA read from the CDR3 is TGTGCCAGTAGTATAGTCGGCGGCACCGGGGAG. Its protein product is CASSIVGGTGE. Given in full, the CDR3 is CASSIVGGTGELFF.

This clone has a count of ten or more. Read data end 3 residues before the CDR3 end; the end is taken from the germline J gene. The rearrangement links TRBV20-1 to TRBJ2-5, with 8 bases that match TRBD1. The CDR3 has 15 amino acids. V dropped 0 bases and J dropped 5; count of bases not matched to a gene: 8. Per the germline V gene, CDR1 is DFQATT and CDR2 is SNEGSKA (reference sequence). The CDR3 is CSARDVAGGWETQYF. The DNA read from the CDR3 is TGCAGTGCTAGAGACGTGGCAGGGGGCTGGGAGACC.

This clone was recorded many times. Read data end 3 residues before the CDR3 end; the end is taken from the germline J gene. This sequence joins TRBV18 and TRBJ2-1, with 10 bases lining up with TRBD2. In germline, CDR1 is KGHSH, CDR2 LQKENI. The junction had 14 bases not matched to a gene; V was cut back by 5 bases and J by 4 bases. CDR3 length: 18 amino acids. The DNA read from the CDR3 is TGTGCCAGCTCATTAAAACCAACTAGCGGGGCCGGATACAATGAG. It yields the protein CASSLKPTSGAGYNE. The CDR3 in full is CASSLKPTSGAGYNEQFF.

This clone was observed many times. From the germline J gene comes the end of the CDR3, since the read stops 3 residues before it. The chain employs TRBV19 and TRBJ2-7, with D perhaps TRBD2 (5 bases). Germline CDR1 is LNHDA and CDR2 is SQIVND (reference sequence). The CDR3 is 13 amino acids. Trimming took 7 bases from V and 2 from J, leaving 12 bases between them. The CDR3 protein is CASTVTGTYEQYF. The covered CDR3 bases are TGTGCCAGTACAGTGACGGGGACCTACGAG. The whole variable domain, remainder taken from reference TRBV19 and TRBJ2-7, is DGGITQSPKYLFRKEGQNVTLSCEQNLNHDAMYWYRQDPGQGLRLIYYSQIVNDFQKGDIAEGYSVSREKKESFPLTVTSAQKNPTAFYLCASTVTGTYEQYFGPGTRLTVT.

This clone occurred many times. The read gets to within 3 residues of the CDR3 end, and the germline J gene fills in the rest. The chain is built from TRBV30 and TRBJ2-3; 7 bases map to TRBD2. Germline CDR1 and CDR2: GTSNPN and SVGIG (reference sequence). The CDR3 is 14 amino acids. Trimming cost V 3 bases and J 2 bases; bases outside gene matches: 5. The CDR3 bases that were read are TGTGCCTGGAGGGGGGGGTCGCCCACAGATACG. This encodes CAWRGGSPTDT. The whole CDR3 sequence reads CAWRGGSPTDTQYF.

This clone was recorded at least ten times. One end of the junction does not line up with germline, which may come from a read error. The CDR3 DNA, read in part, is TGCGCCAGCAGCCAAGAGGGGACAGGGGGCTTCGCAGATACG. This codes for CASSQEGTGGFADT. The complete CDR3 sequence is CASSQEGTGGFADTQYF. The V call is TRBV4-2, the J call TRBJ2-3; 12 bases fit TRBD1. Sequencing ends 3 residues short of the CDR3 end; the germline J gene provides the rest. This CDR3 has 17 amino acids. Germline values: CDR1 LGHNA, CDR2 YNFKEQ.

This clone appeared many times. Read data end 3 residues before the CDR3 end; the end is taken from the germline J gene. The chain uses TRBV6-2 or TRBV6-3 and TRBJ1-5; D gene unclear. The CDR3 length is 16 residues. Trimming stripped 2 bases from V and 1 base from J, with 12 bases between. CDR1 is MNHEY, CDR2 SVGEGT, per germline. The covered CDR3 bases are TGTGCCAGCAGTTACGGCGGGGTGAGAAGCAATCAGCCC. It translates to CASSYGGVRSNQP. The whole CDR3 is CASSYGGVRSNQPQHF.

Ten or more counts support this clone. The sequenced CDR3 bases are TGCGCCAGCAGCTTGGTACGGGGGGGGGACTCTGGGGCCAACGTC. Its translation: CASSLVRGGDSGANV. The complete CDR3 sequence is CASSLVRGGDSGANVLTF. The gene calls are TRBV5-1 and TRBJ2-6, with 8 bases matching TRBD2. The CDR3 end lies 3 residues beyond the end of the read and is filled in from the germline J gene. The germline V gene has CDR1 SGHRS and CDR2 YFSETQ. CDR3 length equals 18 residues. V gave up 0 bases and J gave up 0 bases; unmatched junction bases: 5. Full variable domain (remainder filled in from reference TRBV5-1 and TRBJ2-6): KAGVTQTPRYLIKTRGQQVTLSCSPISGHRSVSWYQQTPGQGLQFLFEYFSETQRNKGNFPGRFSGRQFSNSRSEMNVSTLELGDSALYLCASSLVRGGDSGANVLTFGAGSRLTVL.

This clone was seen at least ten times. The read terminates 3 residues before the CDR3 end, so the remaining end is supplied by the germline J gene. The gene calls are TRBV5-4 and TRBJ1-5; D might be TRBD1 (5 bases). CDR1 is SGHNT, CDR2 YYREEE, per germline (reference sequence). The CDR3 sequence is 15 residues long. V lost 0 bases to trimming and J lost 2 bases, with 9 bases between them. Partial CDR3 DNA: TGTGCCAGCAGCTTGGGGCAGGGTCGCAATCAGCCC. It translates to CASSLGQGRNQP. The CDR3 as a whole reads CASSLGQGRNQPQHF.

This clone was seen ten or more times. With the read ending 3 residues before the CDR3 end, the germline J gene is used to fill in that end. The J gene is TRBJ2-1, the V gene TRBV20-1, with D maybe TRBD2 (5 bases). The CDR3 consists of 14 residues. V lost 4 bases to trimming and J lost 4 bases, with 14 bases between them. In germline, CDR1 is DFQATT, CDR2 SNEGSKA (reference sequence). The sequenced part of the CDR3 DNA is TGCAGTGCTACTAGCCACTCCCCTTACAATGAG. Amino acids: CSATSHSPYNE. The whole CDR3 reads CSATSHSPYNEQFF.

Many counts were recorded for this clone. The CDR3 end is not reached by the read, which stops 3 residues before it; the germline J gene fills it in. The chain employs TRBV28 and TRBJ2-1; TRBD1 aligns across 9 bases. The CDR3 consists of 15 residues. Germline loops: CDR1 MDHEN, CDR2 SYDVKM. With V trimmed by 6 bases and J by 3 bases, 6 bases remained unmatched. The DNA read from the CDR3 is TGTGCCAGCAGCACTGAGGACAGGGGCTACAATGAG. It codes for CASSTEDRGYNE. In full, the CDR3 reads CASSTEDRGYNEQFF.